These T cell receptor beta chains were read from a single sample in a study of Tregs in tolerant kidney transplant recipients. The data were produced by immunoSEQ multiplex PCR, yet TCRdb's version contains in-frame clones alone and is incomplete. The data contain about 240,000 clones, approximately 84% of them singletons. Sequencing used CD4+ T cells from blood. The receptors here all came from a human donor in good health. CDR3s include the opening cysteine and the closing phenylalanine or tryptophan. The D gene is left open where the match is weak. Size is stated for part of the rows, as once, few or many counts, or as a class when the clone is expanded.

J	V	D	size	DNA	CDR3
TRBJ2-1	TRBV27	TRBD2	-	TGTGCCAGCACCTCCCGGGAGGCTAGCGGGGTCTCCTACAATGAGCAGTTCTTC	CASTSREASGVSYNEQFF
TRBJ2-5	TRBV2	-	-	TGTGCCGCCGGGAGAGAGACCCAGTACTTC	CAAGRETQYF
TRBJ2-7	TRBV14	-	-	TGTGCCAGCAGCCTACGTCCGGACGGATACTACGAGCAGTACTTC	CASSLRPDGYYEQYF
TRBJ2-3	TRBV19	-	-	TGTGCCAGTAGTATAGGTTCGGGATTAAGCACAGATACGCAGTATTTT	CASSIGSGLSTDTQYF
TRBJ2-1	TRBV14	-	few	TGTGCCAGCAGCCAAGTTTGGACGTTAAACAATGAGCAGTTCTTC	CASSQVWTLNNEQFF
TRBJ1-5	TRBV6-1	-	-	TGTGCCAGCAGTGAAGCGGCAGCCTCTAGCAATCAGCCCCAGCATTTT	CASSEAAASSNQPQHF
TRBJ1-1	TRBV19	TRBD1	-	TGTGCCAGTAGTACTTTGTACGGGACAGAAACTGAAGCTTTCTTT	CASSTLYGTETEAFF
TRBJ1-6	TRBV2	-	-	TGTGCCAGCAGCCCCCAATATAATTCACCCCTCCACTTT	CASSPQYNSPLHF
TRBJ2-3	TRBV6-5	TRBD1	-	TGTGCCAGCACTCCTTCCGGGACAGGCACAGATACGCAGTATTTT	CASTPSGTGTDTQYF
TRBJ2-3	TRBV30	TRBD1	once	TGTGCCTGGGGGACAGGGAAGGGTGATACGCAGTATTTT	CAWGTGKGDTQYF
TRBJ2-1	TRBV7-8	TRBD1	-	TGTGCCAGCAGCTTAGTAAGACAGGGGGCCCCAGGGAGGAGTGAGCAGTTCTTC	CASSLVRQGAPGRSEQFF
TRBJ1-1	TRBV10-3	TRBD1	-	TGTGCCATCAAGACAGGGGGCACTGAAGCTTTCTTT	CAIKTGGTEAFF
TRBJ2-7	TRBV6-6	TRBD1	few	TGTGCCAGCAGTTATTACAGGGGGCCCTACGAGCAGTACTTC	CASSYYRGPYEQYF
TRBJ2-1	TRBV2	TRBD2	-	TGTGCCAGCAGCTCCGGGACTACCACTCACAATGAGCAGTTCTTC	CASSSGTTTHNEQFF
TRBJ2-2	TRBV6-6	-	-	TGTGCCAGCAGTCCGACAGTTTTCACCGGGGAGCTGTTTTTT	CASSPTVFTGELFF
TRBJ2-2	TRBV19	-	-	TGTGCCAGTAAGGAGCAGGTGAACACCGGGGAGCTGTTTTTT	CASKEQVNTGELFF
TRBJ2-2	TRBV9	-	few	TGTGCCAGCAGAGCTAACCTGTTATCCACCGGGGAGCTGTTTTTT	CASRANLLSTGELFF
TRBJ2-1	TRBV5-8	TRBD1	-	TGTGCCAGCAGCTTATGGGACAGATACAATGAGCAGTTCTTC	CASSLWDRYNEQFF
TRBJ2-7	TRBV5-5	-	-	TGTGCCAGCAGCTTGGAACAGGGGGGGAATTACGAGCAGTACTTC	CASSLEQGGNYEQYF
TRBJ1-1	TRBV7-2	-	few	TGTGCCAGCAGCAACAGGGCTAGGGCGAACACTGAAGCTTTCTTT	CASSNRARANTEAFF
TRBJ2-4	TRBV28	-	-	TGTGCCAGCAGTTTACACCAGACAGCCAAAAACATTCAGTACTTC	CASSLHQTAKNIQYF
TRBJ1-5	TRBV19	-	-	TGTGCCAGTAGTATCGTGGGATTGGGGAATCAGCCCCAGCATTTT	CASSIVGLGNQPQHF
TRBJ2-7	TRBV11-1	-	-	TGTGCCAGCAGCTTAAACCGGGACGGAAGATTCTACGAGCAGTACTTC	CASSLNRDGRFYEQYF
TRBJ1-2	TRBV6-6	-	-	TGTGCCAGCAGAGTAGAAGGCTACACCTTC	CASRVEGYTF
TRBJ2-3	TRBV29-1	-	-	TGCAGCGTTGGCACAGACTTCGATACGCAGTATTTT	CSVGTDFDTQYF
TRBJ2-7	TRBV21-1	-	-	TGTGCCAGCAGCAAAGCGGGAAGCTCCTACGAGCAGTACTTC	CASSKAGSSYEQYF
TRBJ1-2	TRBV29-1	-	-	TGCAGCGCCTCCAGGGTGGACTATGGCTACACCTTC	CSASRVDYGYTF
TRBJ1-2	TRBV10-3	-	-	TGTGCCATCAGTGAGTTTGGGACAACTCTGAGGCAGGGCTACACCTTC	CAISEFGTTLRQGYTF
TRBJ1-5	TRBV7-9	-	once	TGTGCCAGCAGCTTCTCCCAGGCGCAGGGCAATCAGCCCCAGCATTTT	CASSFSQAQGNQPQHF
TRBJ1-1	TRBV7-9	-	-	TGTGCCAGCAGCTTAAAGGGGTCGAACACTGAAGCTTTCTTT	CASSLKGSNTEAFF
TRBJ2-1	TRBV19	TRBD1	-	TGTGCCAGTAGTATATCTGGGACAGGGGTTATGAATGAGCAGTTCTTC	CASSISGTGVMNEQFF
TRBJ1-3	TRBV6-5	-	once	TGTGCCAGCAGGATCCAGGCCTTCGCTGGAAACACCATATATTTT	CASRIQAFAGNTIYF
TRBJ2-1	TRBV30	TRBD1	-	TGTGCCTGGAATAAGAGGGGACAGGGGATTCATGAGCAGTTCTTC	CAWNKRGQGIHEQFF
TRBJ1-1	TRBV15	TRBD1	-	TGTGCCACCAGCCTCCGATATGGCGACAGGGGGCAACCGAACACTGAAGCTTTCTTT	CATSLRYGDRGQPNTEAFF
TRBJ2-1	TRBV30	TRBD1	-	TGTGCCTGGAGTACGGGACAGGGGACTTACAATGAGCAGTTCTTC	CAWSTGQGTYNEQFF
TRBJ2-1	TRBV5-1	TRBD2	few	TGCGCCAGCAGCTATACGAGTGGACTAGTCAATGAGCAGTTCTTC	CASSYTSGLVNEQFF
TRBJ2-2	TRBV29-1	-	-	TGCAGCGTGGCGGATGGCGGGGAGCTGTTTTTT	CSVADGGELFF
TRBJ2-7	TRBV18	-	few	TGTGCCAGCTCACTCACCCGCCTCGAAGAGCAGTACTTC	CASSLTRLEEQYF
TRBJ2-7	TRBV7-2	-	-	TGTGCCAGCAGCGGCGGGCTCTCGAGGCCCTACGAGCAGTACTTC	CASSGGLSRPYEQYF
TRBJ1-2	TRBV6-1	-	-	TGTGCCAGCAGGGACGGCCAGAGGTATGGCTACACCTTC	CASRDGQRYGYTF
TRBJ1-6	TRBV23-1	-	-	TGCGCCAGCAGTCCCCTCCCAGGCGCCAAGAATTCACCCCTCCACTTT	CASSPLPGAKNSPLHF
TRBJ1-4	TRBV2	-	-	TGTGCCAGCAGAGCCTCGGGATCATATAATGAAAAACTGTTTTTT	CASRASGSYNEKLFF
TRBJ1-1	TRBV7-6	-	many	TGTGCCAGCAGCTTAGCCAGGAACACTGAAGCTTTCTTT	CASSLARNTEAFF
TRBJ2-6	TRBV11-3	-	-	TGTGCCAGCAGCCGAGGGAGGGGGACTGGGGCCAACGTCCTGACTTTC	CASSRGRGTGANVLTF
TRBJ2-5	TRBV7-9	-	-	TGTGCCAGCAGCTTAGCTCAGGGAGAGACCCAGTACTTC	CASSLAQGETQYF
TRBJ1-1	TRBV7-8	-	-	TGTGCCATCAGCTACCCGGACCGGACAGTGAGGAACACTGAAGCTTTCTTT	CAISYPDRTVRNTEAFF
TRBJ2-1	TRBV4-1	-	-	TGCGCCAGCAGCCAAGATGAAGGAGGCTCCTACAATGAGCAGTTCTTC	CASSQDEGGSYNEQFF
TRBJ2-1	TRBV14	-	-	TGTGCCAGCAGCGCACCCGGGATCTACAATGAGCAGTTCTTC	CASSAPGIYNEQFF
TRBJ1-2	TRBV11-2	TRBD1	-	TGTGCCAGCAGCTTAGATGGGACAGGGTATGGCTACACCTTC	CASSLDGTGYGYTF